Described below is a single TCR beta chain sequence and its context. Its antigen is not known. Deletions cut 2 bases from V and 1 base from J, with 12 bases between. The CDR3 has 15 amino acids. Germline V gene data show CDR1 as SEHNR and CDR2 as FQNEAQ (reference sequence). With cryopreserved PBMCs as the source, 2 to 2.5 micrograms of genomic DNA went to TCR beta libraries. T cells were sequenced at a targeted depth of 1 in 200,000 to 1 in 1 million. The assay was immunoSEQ multiplex PCR, and TCRdb's table has in-frame clones only and misses some. This table holds about 300,000 clones, roughly three quarters found once. The data were taken from a study of cytotoxic CD8 clonotypes in ibrutinib-treated CLL. Whole-study findings and limits: Public clonotypes, rarely seen, contracted or held steady on treatment.

The rearrangement uses TRBV7-9 and TRBJ2-7, with a weak D call TRBD1 (5 bases). The TCR originated in a human donor with chronic lymphocytic leukemia. Material: PBMCs, obtained at disease progression, from a patient treated with ibrutinib. CDR3 sequence: CASSLRGPFSYEQYF. CDR3 coding DNA: TGTGCCAGCAGCTTAAGGGGTCCATTTTCCTACGAGCAGTACTTC.